These T cell receptor beta chains were read from a single sample in a study of blood T cell repertoires in COVID-19. Repertoires were generated with immunoSEQ multiplex PCR, while TCRdb's copy carries only in-frame clones and drops some. The sample has roughly 150,000 clones; 65% to 80% are singletons. Sequencing was performed on peripheral blood. These receptors all come from a man aged 55 to 70 with acute or convalescent COVID-19. CDR3s include the opening cysteine and the closing phenylalanine or tryptophan. A D gene is named only where the DNA matches it firmly. Clone size appears in some rows only: once, few, many, or a class for an expanded clone.

cdr3_nt | cdr3_aa | cdr3_length | v_call | clone_size | d_call | j_call
TGTGCCAGCAGTACGGCAGGGAAAAACACCGGGGAGCTGTTTTTT | CASSTAGKNTGELFF | 15 | TRBV25-1 | few | - | TRBJ2-2
TGCAGCGTTGAAGTCGGTAGCGGGGGGCTATACGAGCAGTACTTC | CSVEVGSGGLYEQYF | 15 | TRBV29-1 | - | TRBD2 | TRBJ2-7
TGCGCCAGCAGCCGGATGCAGGGCGCATTTAACTATGGCTACACCTTC | CASSRMQGAFNYGYTF | 16 | TRBV4-1 | few | - | TRBJ1-2
TGTGCCAGCAGCTTACCCCCCATCAGGGAGGCGGGTCAGCCCCAGCATTTT | CASSLPPIREAGQPQHF | 17 | TRBV7-8 | few | - | TRBJ1-5
TGTGCCAGCAGTTACTCCCAGGATAACACTGAAGCTTTCTTT | CASSYSQDNTEAFF | 14 | TRBV6-2/TRBV6-3 | - | - | TRBJ1-1
TGCAGCGTTGAGGTTCTAGGTAGTGGAAACACCATATATTTT | CSVEVLGSGNTIYF | 14 | TRBV29-1 | - | - | TRBJ1-3
TGTGCCTGGAGTCCTGGGGACAGGGAAAGCACTGAAGCTTTCTTT | CAWSPGDRESTEAFF | 15 | TRBV30 | few | TRBD1 | TRBJ1-1
TGTGCCAGCAGCCCGTGGACAGGGGGAAGCACAGATACGCAGTATTTT | CASSPWTGGSTDTQYF | 16 | TRBV14 | - | TRBD1 | TRBJ2-3
TGTGCCAGCAGTCCGGGACAGCGATACTATGGCTACACCTTC | CASSPGQRYYGYTF | 14 | TRBV6-5 | - | TRBD1 | TRBJ1-2
TGTGCCAGCAGCCGAACAGGGCGGCCCCAGCATTTT | CASSRTGRPQHF | 12 | TRBV6-2/TRBV6-3 | - | - | TRBJ1-5
TGTGCCAGCAGTTTAGGGGCAGGGGAGCTGTTTTTT | CASSLGAGELFF | 12 | TRBV12-3/TRBV12-4 | - | - | TRBJ2-2
TGCGCCAGCAGCCAAGGTAACAGGGGTAGCAATCAGCCCCAGCATTTT | CASSQGNRGSNQPQHF | 16 | TRBV4-1 | - | TRBD1 | TRBJ1-5
TGCGCCAGCAGCTGGACAGGGGGCTTGGAGACCCAGTACTTC | CASSWTGGLETQYF | 14 | TRBV5-1 | - | TRBD1 | TRBJ2-5
TGTGCCAGCAGGTTACGGATTATTCCGGGGAGCAATCAGCCCCAGCATTTT | CASRLRIIPGSNQPQHF | 17 | TRBV11-3 | - | - | TRBJ1-5
TGTGCCAGCAGCATGGGGCCTTTTAACTATGGCTACACCTTC | CASSMGPFNYGYTF | 14 | TRBV5-5 | - | - | TRBJ1-2
TGTGCCACCAGTGACCCCGCGGCAGGGGATCTTAGTGGCTACACCTTC | CATSDPAAGDLSGYTF | 16 | TRBV24-1 | - | - | TRBJ1-2
TGTGCCAGCAGCGAAGATAGGAACACTGAAGCTTTCTTT | CASSEDRNTEAFF | 13 | TRBV11-2 | - | - | TRBJ1-1
TGTGCCAGCAGCTTGGCCTCGGACACCTACAATCAGCCCCAGCATTTT | CASSLASDTYNQPQHF | 16 | TRBV5-5 | - | - | TRBJ1-5
TGTGCCAGCAGTTACATACAGGGTGAAGCTTTCTTT | CASSYIQGEAFF | 12 | TRBV6-5 | - | - | TRBJ1-1
TGTGCCAGCAGTTCCGACGACAGGGTCCCCAATGAAAAACTGTTTTTT | CASSSDDRVPNEKLFF | 16 | TRBV6-5 | - | TRBD1 | TRBJ1-4
TGCAGCGTTGAAGATCCGGGGACCTACAATGAGCAGTTCTTC | CSVEDPGTYNEQFF | 14 | TRBV29-1 | few | - | TRBJ2-1
TGTGCCAGCAGCTTAGAGGGGGCGGTGAACACTGAAGCTTTCTTT | CASSLEGAVNTEAFF | 15 | TRBV7-9 | - | TRBD1 | TRBJ1-1
TGTGCCAGTAGTATAGATCTAGGGGGCTACGAGCAGTACTTC | CASSIDLGGYEQYF | 14 | TRBV19 | - | - | TRBJ2-7
TGTGCCAGCAGCCCTACGAATACAGGCTTCGAACCCCAGCATTTT | CASSPTNTGFEPQHF | 15 | TRBV7-2 | - | - | TRBJ1-5
TGTGCCACCAGTGGATTAAGCCCCTACGGGGGGAGCACAGATACGCAGTATTTT | CATSGLSPYGGSTDTQYF | 18 | TRBV24-1 | - | TRBD2 | TRBJ2-3
TGTGCCAGCAGCTTAAACAGCGGGGACACTGAAGCTTTCTTT | CASSLNSGDTEAFF | 14 | TRBV7-3 | - | - | TRBJ1-1
TGTGCCAGCAGTGACAGGGGCCACGAGCAGTACTTC | CASSDRGHEQYF | 12 | TRBV6-1 | - | - | TRBJ2-7
TGTGCCAGCAGTAGGACACCAAACTATGGCTACACCTTC | CASSRTPNYGYTF | 13 | TRBV6-2/TRBV6-3 | - | - | TRBJ1-2
TGTGCCAGCAGCTCAACTAGCGGGGCGAGCTCCTACAATGAGCAGTTCTTC | CASSSTSGASSYNEQFF | 17 | TRBV7-3 | - | TRBD2 | TRBJ2-1
TGTGCCAGTAGTATAGTCTCAGGGGGATTCCAGCCCCAGCATTTT | CASSIVSGGFQPQHF | 15 | TRBV19 | - | TRBD1 | TRBJ1-5
TGTGCCAGCAGCGGACAGACGGCGGGCTACACCTTC | CASSGQTAGYTF | 12 | TRBV6-2/TRBV6-3 | - | - | TRBJ1-2
TGTGCCAGCAGCTCGACTAGCGAAAGGGAGACCCAGTACTTC | CASSSTSERETQYF | 14 | TRBV5-4 | once | TRBD2 | TRBJ2-5
TGTGCCAGCAGCTTAGAATCCCTACGGGACTATGGCTACACCTTC | CASSLESLRDYGYTF | 15 | TRBV7-2 | once | - | TRBJ1-2
TGTGCCAGCAGCTTAGGGCAGGGGGCGAGAGTTGATGAAAAACTGTTTTTT | CASSLGQGARVDEKLFF | 17 | TRBV11-2 | few | TRBD1 | TRBJ1-4
TGTGCCAGCAGCCCGTGGGACAGGAGTTTATCATGGGAGCAGTACTTC | CASSPWDRSLSWEQYF | 16 | TRBV7-9 | - | TRBD1 | TRBJ2-7
TGTGCCAGCAGCTTGCTAGCGGCGGATACGCAGTATTTT | CASSLLAADTQYF | 13 | TRBV7-3 | - | TRBD2 | TRBJ2-3
TGCGCCAGCAGCTTGGCTTCGGGAAACACTGAAGCTTTCTTT | CASSLASGNTEAFF | 14 | TRBV5-1 | - | - | TRBJ1-1
TGTGCCAGCAGGCAGGGAAGTATCACTGAAGCTTTCTTT | CASRQGSITEAFF | 13 | TRBV2 | - | - | TRBJ1-1
TGTGCCAGCAGTTACGACGGCCAGGAACTGTTTTTT | CASSYDGQELFF | 12 | TRBV6-5 | - | - | TRBJ1-4
TGTGCCAGCAGCTCGCGGGCTAGCCAAGAGACCCAGTACTTC | CASSSRASQETQYF | 14 | TRBV7-9 | - | - | TRBJ2-5
TGTGCCAGCAGCGTGGATGGGGGGGTTGGGAGTCAGCCCCAGCATTTT | CASSVDGGVGSQPQHF | 16 | TRBV9 | once | - | TRBJ1-5
TGTGCCTTAAGGGGGAATGCTGGAAACACCATATATTTT | CALRGNAGNTIYF | 13 | TRBV30 | - | - | TRBJ1-3
TGTGCCAGCAGCCCCAGACAGGCGATTAACTATGGCTACACCTTC | CASSPRQAINYGYTF | 15 | TRBV7-2 | - | - | TRBJ1-2
TGTGCCAGCAGCCCCGCGGGCGCTTCCTATGGCTACACCTTC | CASSPAGASYGYTF | 14 | TRBV2 | - | - | TRBJ1-2
TGTGCCAGCAGCCAAGAAGCAGGGAGGGATGAAAAACTGTTTTTT | CASSQEAGRDEKLFF | 15 | TRBV4-2 | - | - | TRBJ1-4
TGTGCCAGCAGCGTAGATGCGGGGACGAAAGATGAGCAGTTCTTC | CASSVDAGTKDEQFF | 15 | TRBV9 | few | - | TRBJ2-1
TGTGCCAGCACCTTACTAGATGGCTACACCTTC | CASTLLDGYTF | 11 | TRBV6-5 | - | - | TRBJ1-2
TGTGCCAGCAGCCAATTTGCAGGGATAGAGGCTGAAGCTTTCTTT | CASSQFAGIEAEAFF | 15 | TRBV3-1/TRBV3-2 | few | - | TRBJ1-1
TGTGCCAGCAGCTTTAGAGGGGGCGGTCGTGGCTACACCTTC | CASSFRGGGRGYTF | 14 | TRBV5-6 | - | TRBD1 | TRBJ1-2